These 19 T cell receptor beta chains were sequenced from one sample in a study of blood T cell repertoires in COVID-19. TCRdb's table, derived via immunoSEQ multiplex PCR, lists solely in-frame clones and lacks some. The sample records roughly 200,000 clones, about 80% being singletons. Sequenced sample: peripheral blood. Every receptor here comes from a man aged 65 to 79 with active or convalescent COVID-19.

The chain combines TRBV4-2 with TRBJ1-2, with no clear D. The CDR3 is 13 residues long. Trimming removed 6 bases at V and 8 bases at J, with 16 bases between. The V gene's germline CDR1 is LGHNA and CDR2 YNFKEQ. The CDR3 loop is CASSSGVKGGYTF. DNA for the CDR3: TGTGCCAGCAGTTCCGGGGTTAAAGGGGGCTACACCTTC.

The rearrangement links TRBV30 to TRBJ1-2, with D possibly matching TRBD1 (6 bases). The CDR3 runs to 12 residues. Looked up from germline, CDR1 is GTSNPN and CDR2 is SVGIG (reference sequence). V gave up 1 base and J gave up 4 bases, with 7 bases separating them. The CDR3: CAWSGGPYGYTF. The CDR3 nucleotides read TGTGCCTGGAGTGGGGGGCCCTATGGCTACACCTTC. Supplemented by reference TRBV30 and TRBJ1-2, the full variable domain reads SQTIHQWPATLVQPVGSPLSLECTVEGTSNPNLYWYRQAAGRGLQLLFYSVGIGQISSEVPQNLSASRPQDRQFILSSKKLLLSDSGFYLCAWSGGPYGYTFGSGTRLTVV.

The V gene is TRBV7-8, the J gene TRBJ2-5; tentative D call: TRBD2 (5 bases). Trimming removed 0 bases from V and 5 bases from J, with 7 bases in between. CDR3 length: 13 amino acids. The germline V gene has CDR1 SGHVS and CDR2 FQNEAQ. CDR3 residues: CASSLAGMETQYF. The CDR3 coding sequence is TGTGCCAGCAGCTTAGCCGGGATGGAGACCCAGTACTTC.

This clone was observed a single time. The chain uses TRBV6-6 and TRBJ1-1; no definite D call. V was cut by 6 bases and J by 6 bases, with 20 bases left in between. The CDR3 is 15 amino acids. Looked up from germline, CDR1 is MNHNY and CDR2 is SVGAGI (reference sequence). CDR3 loop: CASSRRQEGSAEAFF. In nucleotides, the CDR3 is TGTGCCAGCAGCCGACGGCAGGAAGGATCGGCTGAAGCTTTCTTT.

V and J are TRBV4-1 and TRBJ2-2; 7 bases agree with TRBD2. Germline-derived CDR1 and CDR2 are MGHRA and YSYEKL. The trim removed 5 bases at V and 5 bases at J, leaving 8 bases unmatched. There are 15 residues in the CDR3. As DNA, the CDR3 is TGCGCCAGCAGCTATAGCGGGTCAGGGACCGGGGAGCTGTTTTTT. Residues: CASSYSGSGTGELFF.

The chain links TRBV24-1 to TRBJ1-2; D call uncertain. The CDR3 totals 14 residues. The V gene lost 2 bases and the J gene lost 2 bases, with 8 bases spanning the gap. The germline V gene encodes CDR1 KGHDR and CDR2 SFDVKD. CDR3 nucleotide sequence: TGTGCCACCAGTGATTCGGTCCGAAACTATGGCTACACCTTC. It codes for CATSDSVRNYGYTF.

This sequence joins TRBV9 and TRBJ2-7; 8 positions match TRBD2. The CDR3 contains 14 residues. Germline assignment: CDR1 SGDLS and CDR2 YYNGEE. The V and J ends lost 0 bases and 5 bases, in that order; junction bases with no gene match: 4. The CDR3 protein is CASSVGLASHEQYF. CDR3 nucleotide sequence: TGTGCCAGCAGCGTAGGACTAGCGTCCCACGAGCAGTACTTC. The complete variable domain, with remaining parts taken from reference TRBV9 and TRBJ2-7, reads DSGVTQTPKHLITATGQRVTLRCSPRSGDLSVYWYQQSLDQGLQFLIQYYNGEERAKGNILERFSAQQFPDLHSELNLSSLELGDSALYFCASSVGLASHEQYFGPGTRLTVT.

This rearrangement joins TRBV3-1 (or the pseudogene TRBV3-2) to TRBJ2-1, with D maybe TRBD1 (5 bases). This CDR3 comprises 13 residues. Trimming left V 4 bases short and J 1 base short, with 5 bases between. Germline lookup yields CDR1 LGHDT and CDR2 YNNKEL (reference sequence). CDR3 in DNA: TGTGCCAGCAGCCGACAGTCCTACAATGAGCAGTTCTTC. It codes for CASSRQSYNEQFF.

J is TRBJ2-6 and V is TRBV7-3, with D unresolved. The CDR3 is 13 residues long. Trimming left V 6 bases short and J 4 bases short, with 7 bases between. Germline V lookup: CDR1 SGHTA, CDR2 FQGTGA. The CDR3 sequence is CASSSRGANVLTF. CDR3 nucleotide sequence: TGTGCCAGCAGTTCCAGGGGGGCCAACGTCCTGACTTTC.

The chain has TRBV6-2 or TRBV6-3 and TRBJ2-5, with D maybe TRBD2 (5 bases). The CDR3 loop spans 14 amino acids. V was shortened by 4 bases and J by 5 bases, with 14 bases between the two germline ends. The V gene's germline CDR1 is MNHEY and CDR2 SVGEGT. Written as DNA, the CDR3 is TGTGCCAGCAGTTCTTTCGGGATAGGGGAGACCCAGTACTTC. Translating it yields CASSSFGIGETQYF.

The rearrangement uses TRBV19 and TRBJ1-6, with unresolved D. The CDR3 length is 16 residues. Trimming cost V 4 bases and J 0 bases, with 10 bases left between them. The germline gives CDR1 LNHDA, CDR2 SQIVND (reference sequence). The CDR3 protein is CASSTTYSSYNSPLHF. CDR3 nucleotides: TGTGCCAGTAGTACCACCTATTCCTCCTATAATTCACCCCTCCACTTT.

V usage is TRBV19 and J usage is TRBJ2-1; D is possibly TRBD1 (5 bases). Looked up from germline, CDR1 is LNHDA and CDR2 is SQIVND (reference sequence). This CDR3 is built from 15 residues. The V gene lost 4 bases and the J gene lost 7 bases, with 17 bases spanning the gap. CDR3 DNA sequence: TGTGCCAGTAGTACCCCAAGACAGTTTGGGAATGAGCAGTTCTTC. Translation gives CASSTPRQFGNEQFF.

This clone was picked up a small number of times. This chain uses TRBV5-1 with TRBJ1-2; no clear D gene. This CDR3 has 14 residues. Germline CDR1 reads SGHRS; CDR2 reads YFSETQ. Trimming cost V 2 bases and J 0 bases, with 8 bases left between them. In DNA form, the CDR3 reads TGCGCCAGCAGCTTTGAGAATACTAACTATGGCTACACCTTC. It specifies CASSFENTNYGYTF. The complete variable domain, with remaining parts taken from reference TRBV5-1 and TRBJ1-2, reads KAGVTQTPRYLIKTRGQQVTLSCSPISGHRSVSWYQQTPGQGLQFLFEYFSETQRNKGNFPGRFSGRQFSNSRSEMNVSTLELGDSALYLCASSFENTNYGYTFGSGTRLTVV.

Here the CDR3 reads CASSLVGGSGGKDEQFF. CDR3 DNA: TGTGCCAGCAGCTTAGTAGGCGGTAGCGGGGGGAAAGATGAGCAGTTCTTC. The rearrangement links TRBV7-2 to TRBJ2-1; 10 bases map to TRBD2. Unmatched junction bases numbered 11, after V lost 1 base and J lost 8 bases. CDR1 SGHTA and CDR2 FQGNSA come from the germline V gene. This CDR3 spans 17 amino acids.

This chain uses TRBV5-1 with TRBJ2-5; a possible D gene is TRBD2 (6 bases). This CDR3 has 16 residues. With 4 bases removed from V and 5 bases from J, the gap between germline ends came to 21 bases. From germline, CDR1 is SGHRS and CDR2 YFSETQ. The CDR3 nucleotides are TGCGCCAGCAGCGAGCGGCCCGGTGGGGGGAGTGAGACCCAGTACTTC. This sequence encodes CASSERPGGGSETQYF.

The genes are TRBV19 and TRBJ1-6, with 8 bases aligning to TRBD1. The CDR3 has 14 amino acids. In germline, CDR1 is LNHDA, CDR2 SQIVND (reference sequence). With 4 bases clipped from V and 7 bases from J, the junction kept 3 bases outside the gene matches. CDR3 coding DNA: TGTGCCAGTAGTACCACAGGGGGAAATTCACCCCTCCACTTT. Protein sequence: CASSTTGGNSPLHF.

The J gene is TRBJ2-7, the V gene TRBV25-1; 9 bases line up with TRBD1. V shed 5 bases and J 5 bases; nucleotides not matched to a gene: 10. Germline V lookup: CDR1 MGHDK, CDR2 SYGVNS. This CDR3 spans 15 amino acids. The CDR3 DNA reads as TGTGCCAGCAGTCAAATGGGGGGACAGGGTAACGAGCAGTACTTC. Residues: CASSQMGGQGNEQYF.

This chain uses TRBV6-1 with TRBJ2-5, with D maybe TRBD2 (6 bases). Germline V CDR1 and CDR2: MNHNS, SASEGT. The V end was cut by 2 bases, the J end by 4 bases, with 11 bases between. The CDR3 extends over 14 amino acids. CDR3 nucleotide sequence: TGTGCCAGCAGTGAAATAGAGGGAGGAGAGACCCAGTACTTC. Residues: CASSEIEGGETQYF.

This chain links TRBV12-3 or TRBV12-4 with TRBJ1-2, with TRBD1 as a possible D gene (6 bases). This CDR3 is 12 amino acids long. V lost 6 bases and J lost 6, with 11 bases in between. The CDR3 sequence is CASSTQGHGYTF. CDR3 DNA sequence: TGTGCCAGCAGCACACAGGGACATGGCTACACCTTC.